Listed here are 21 T cell receptor beta chains from one sample, sequenced in a study of cytomegalovirus exposure and HLA in healthy donors. Sequencing used immunoSEQ multiplex PCR; TCRdb keeps in-frame clones, though not all of them. The data show some 150,000 clones, 75% to 90% seen once. Source material: PBMCs. These receptors all come from a man between 18 and 35 years old in good health and CMV-seropositive.

This clone was detected only a few times. The chain couples TRBV5-6 to TRBJ2-6; TRBD1 is a possible D gene (5 bases). Germline CDR1 reads SGHDT; CDR2 reads YYEEEE. This CDR3 is built from 15 residues. V lost 0 bases to trimming and J lost 1 base, with 5 bases between them. As DNA, the CDR3 is TGTGCCAGCAGCTTGGAGGGGTCTGGGGCCAACGTCCTGACTTTC. Protein product: CASSLEGSGANVLTF.

The V call is TRBV2, the J call TRBJ2-7; 13 bases align to TRBD2. Losses at the gene ends were 6 bases for V and 3 bases for J; bases not matched to a gene: 17. The CDR3 loop spans 19 amino acids. The V gene's germline CDR1 is SNHLY and CDR2 FYNNEI. CDR3 DNA sequence: TGTGCCAGCAGCCCTATAGGACTAGCGGGGGCCCTCCGGCACTACGAGCAGTACTTC. Residues: CASSPIGLAGALRHYEQYF.

The CDR3 coding sequence is TGTGCCAGCAGTGGCACAGGGAACACCGGGGAGCTGTTTTTT. It translates to CASSGTGNTGELFF. V and J are TRBV2 and TRBJ2-2, with a tentative D call TRBD1 (5 bases). V lost 4 bases, J lost 1 base, and 7 bases lay in between. CDR3 length: 14 residues. The germline gives CDR1 SNHLY, CDR2 FYNNEI.

The chain combines TRBV18 with TRBJ2-5; D is unclear. Trimming removed 3 bases from V and 4 bases from J, with 6 bases in between. This CDR3 has 12 amino acids. The V gene's germline CDR1 is KGHSH and CDR2 LQKENI. CDR3 in amino acids: CASSPSSETQYF. CDR3 DNA sequence: TGTGCCAGCTCACCCTCGTCAGAGACCCAGTACTTC. Combining the CDR3 with reference TRBV18 and TRBJ2-5 gives the whole variable domain NAGVMQNPRHLVRRRGQEARLRCSPMKGHSHVYWYRQLPEEGLKFMVYLQKENIIDESGMPKERFSAEFPKEGPSILRIQQVVRGDSAAYFCASSPSSETQYFGPGTRLLVL.

This chain uses TRBV6-5 with TRBJ2-7; D gene uncertain. Per germline, CDR1 MNHEY and CDR2 SVGAGI. With 0 bases removed from V and 2 bases from J, the gap between germline ends came to 5 bases. The CDR3 has 13 residues. The CDR3 DNA reads TGTGCCAGCAGTTACTCGACAACCTACGAGCAGTACTTC. Its translation: CASSYSTTYEQYF.

The J gene is TRBJ2-7, the V gene TRBV10-2, with TRBD2 matching 10 bases. Looked up from germline, CDR1 is WSHSY and CDR2 is SAAADI. The CDR3 length is 15 residues. Losses at the gene ends were 6 bases for V and 7 bases for J; bases not matched to a gene: 12. The DNA of the CDR3 is TGCGCCAGCAGATCGGGACTAGCGCCCCCGGGGGAGCAGTACTTC. Translated, it gives CASRSGLAPPGEQYF.

V usage is TRBV6-1 and J usage is TRBJ1-2; D remains unclear. Per germline, CDR1 MNHNS and CDR2 SASEGT. The CDR3 consists of 14 residues. V was pared by 5 bases and J by 0 bases, with 10 bases between. The DNA for the CDR3 is TGTGCCAGCAGTCGGGAAACAGCTAACTATGGCTACACCTTC. This sequence encodes CASSRETANYGYTF.

The chain combines TRBV7-3 with TRBJ2-2, with D maybe TRBD2 (5 bases). V gave up 2 bases and J gave up 5 bases, with 9 bases separating them. The CDR3 runs to 14 residues. Per germline, CDR1 SGHTA and CDR2 FQGTGA. CDR3 nucleotide sequence: TGTGCCAGCAGCTTAGCGGGTGGGACCGGGGAGCTGTTTTTT. This gives the protein CASSLAGGTGELFF.

This clone was counted a few times. The V call is TRBV6-6, the J call TRBJ1-5; weak D call: TRBD1 (5 bases). Deletions cut 8 bases from V and 9 bases from J, with 17 bases between. Per germline, CDR1 MNHNY and CDR2 SVGAGI (reference sequence). This CDR3 has 13 residues. The CDR3 nucleotides read TGTGCCAGCCGGATGGATGGGCAGGGGCCCCAGCATTTT. Amino acid sequence: CASRMDGQGPQHF.

The J gene is TRBJ2-1, the V gene TRBV5-1, with 10 bases fitting TRBD2. V lost 0 bases and J lost 8; bases outside the gene matches: 8. The germline CDR1 and CDR2 sequences are SGHRS and YFSETQ. This CDR3 comprises 16 residues. The CDR3 DNA is TGCGCCAGCAGCTTGGTTCCAGCGGGAGGGCCGGATGAGCAGTTCTTC. Translation: CASSLVPAGGPDEQFF.

This clone was recorded a few times. This chain connects TRBV7-3 to TRBJ2-7; 7 nucleotides agree with TRBD1. The germline V gene has CDR1 SGHTA and CDR2 FQGTGA. This CDR3 comprises 14 residues. After removal of 3 bases from V and 6 bases from J, the junction contained 8 bases not matched to a gene. CDR3: CASSLTGPLGEQYF. The CDR3 DNA reads as TGTGCCAGCAGCTTGACAGGGCCCCTCGGCGAGCAGTACTTC.

V usage is TRBV7-9 and J usage is TRBJ2-3, with a tentative D call TRBD1 (6 bases). The germline V gene has CDR1 SEHNR and CDR2 FQNEAQ (reference sequence). Trimming took 1 base from V and 6 from J, leaving 11 bases between them. This CDR3 is built from 14 residues. The CDR3 bases are TGTGCCAGCAGCTTAGACCCCCAGGGGGATACGCAGTATTTT. Protein: CASSLDPQGDTQYF.

The V call is TRBV7-3, the J call TRBJ2-3; D uncertain. Germline V gene lookup returns CDR1 SGHTA and CDR2 FQGTGA. V was clipped by 2 bases and J by 7 bases, with 10 bases between them. The CDR3 spans 13 residues. The CDR3 coding sequence is TGTGCCAGCAGCTTATCTACTACTAATACGCAGTATTTT. Translation gives CASSLSTTNTQYF.

The chain recombines TRBV2 with TRBJ1-3; TRBD1 matches 9 bases. The CDR3 totals 14 residues. V was pared by 6 bases and J by 2 bases, with 2 bases of the junction left unmatched. Germline CDR1 is SNHLY and CDR2 is FYNNEI. The CDR3 region is CASSRQGAGNTIYF. The DNA for the CDR3 is TGTGCCAGCAGCAGACAGGGGGCTGGAAACACCATATATTTT.

The chain links TRBV6-5 to TRBJ2-2; D gene unclear. The CDR3 spans 14 residues. Germline V lookup: CDR1 MNHEY, CDR2 SVGAGI. The ends were cut back, 6 bases at V and 1 base at J, with 9 bases in the middle. The CDR3 DNA sequence: TGTGCCAGCAGGGCACCGATGAACACCGGGGAGCTGTTTTTT. It yields the protein CASRAPMNTGELFF.

The rearrangement uses TRBV27 and TRBJ1-2; D is perhaps TRBD1 (6 bases). CDR3 size: 16 residues. Between the trimmed V and J ends, which lost 2 bases and 5 bases, there was a span of 18 bases. Germline V gene sequence: CDR1 MNHEY, CDR2 SMNVEV (reference sequence). The chain's CDR3 is CASSLSIGNRAYGYTF. The CDR3 DNA sequence: TGTGCCAGCAGTTTAAGTATCGGGAACAGGGCATATGGCTACACCTTC.

The genes are TRBV29-1 and TRBJ1-4, with a possible D match to TRBD1 (5 bases). The germline V gene has CDR1 SQVTM and CDR2 ANQGSEA. V lost 8 bases, J lost 8 bases, and 12 bases lay in between. The CDR3 runs to 11 residues. The chain's CDR3 is CSFERGEKLFF. The CDR3 DNA reads as TGCAGCTTCGAGCGGGGGGAAAAACTGTTTTTT.

The chain uses TRBV9 and TRBJ1-5, with 8 bases aligning to TRBD1. This CDR3 is built from 15 residues. V was clipped by 4 bases and J by 7 bases; unmatched bases: 10. Germline CDR1 reads SGDLS; CDR2 reads YYNGEE. DNA of the CDR3: TGTGCCAGCAGCCCGCGGGGAGGACAGGGCCAGCCCCAGCATTTT. Translation: CASSPRGGQGQPQHF.

J is TRBJ1-1 and V is TRBV18; 8 bases map to TRBD1. This CDR3 is built from 12 residues. The V segment lost 5 bases and the J segment 7 bases; nucleotides outside the gene matches: 3. Germline CDR1 and CDR2: KGHSH and LQKENI. The CDR3 coding sequence is TGTGCCAGCTCAAGGGACAGGAGTGAAGCTTTCTTT. Protein product: CASSRDRSEAFF. Supplemented by reference TRBV18 and TRBJ1-1, the full variable domain reads NAGVMQNPRHLVRRRGQEARLRCSPMKGHSHVYWYRQLPEEGLKFMVYLQKENIIDESGMPKERFSAEFPKEGPSILRIQQVVRGDSAAYFCASSRDRSEAFFGQGTRLTVV.

The count of this clone is one. The chain recombines TRBV7-2 with TRBJ2-3; 9 bases are a match to TRBD2. This CDR3 has 17 residues. Germline V CDR1 and CDR2: SGHTA, FQGNSA. V lost 4 bases to trimming and J lost 4 bases; unmatched junction nucleotides: 12. The CDR3 DNA follows: TGTGCCAGCAGCTCGGCCAGTAGCGGGGGAAGGGCAGATACGCAGTATTTT. It encodes CASSSASSGGRADTQYF.

In its sample, this clone was seen once. This chain uses TRBV5-4 with TRBJ1-3, with D hard to call. Trimming cost V 7 bases and J 4 bases, with 12 bases left between them. Germline CDR1 SGHNT, CDR2 YYREEE (reference sequence). The CDR3 consists of 13 residues. This CDR3 is CASVAYPGNTIYF. In DNA form, the CDR3 reads TGTGCCAGCGTCGCCTATCCAGGAAACACCATATATTTT.